This TCR beta chain was documented in a study of blood T cell repertoires in COVID-19. Study-level background: The United States, Italy and Spain supplied acute and convalescent COVID-19 samples.

In the authors' methods: From reference gene primer amplification, estimates of nucleated cell counts were derived. Using immunoSEQ multiplex PCR, the repertoire was profiled, and TCRdb retains in-frame clones only, with some absent. V, J and clone size are those of that table, while D and trimming were read from the DNA. The table has some 240,000 clones, 80% to 90% seen once. Ten or more counts support this clone. The source of this sequence is a woman between 35 and 50 years old who had recovered from COVID-19. The source material was peripheral blood.

CDR3 bases: TGTGCCAGCAGTTATGTCGGGGGAAACGAGCAGTACTTC. This translates into CASSYVGGNEQYF. The chain has TRBV6-5 and TRBJ2-7, with D perhaps matching TRBD2 (6 bases). The germline CDR1 and CDR2 sequences are MNHEY and SVGAGI. CDR3 length equals 13 residues. V was shortened by 3 bases and J by 5 bases, with 11 bases between the two germline ends.